This is a list of T cell receptor beta chains from one sample in a study of regulatory T cells in long-lasting Graves disease. TCRdb fed the multiplex PCR reads into MiXCR, producing one record per CDR3 protein. Here the sample spans about 540,000 distinct CDR3 sequences, approximately 15% being singletons. This sample also belongs to another study, concerning T cells in Graves' hyperthyroidism and ophthalmopathy.

The input for sequencing was peripheral blood mononuclear cells (PBMCs), taken at new diagnosis, from a patient treated with antithyroid drugs. The receptors were sampled from a man in his thirties or forties with Graves disease. Each CDR3 is given with its conserved first and last residue. A D gene is named only where the DNA matches it firmly. Clone size is not always given. Where it is, it says once, few, many or a class for expanded clones.

many TRBJ2-1 TRBV24-1 11 . TGTGCCACCAGTGTTCTCCATGAGCAGTTCTTC CATSVLHEQFF
few TRBJ1-3 TRBV30 17 . TGTGCCTGGAGTGTAAAGCTTGGGATCCTCTCTGGAAACACCATATATTTT CAWSVKLGILSGNTIYF
many TRBJ2-1 TRBV7-3 14 TRBD2 TGTGCCAGCAGCCTAGCGGGAGCAGCGGGTGAGCAGTTCTTC CASSLAGAAGEQFF
. TRBJ1-2 TRBV12-3/TRBV12-4 14 . TGTGCCAGCAGTTTCGCGGGGGGGCCAGATGGCTACACCTTC CASSFAGGPDGYTF
. TRBJ2-1 TRBV30 14 TRBD2 TGTGCCTGGAGTGTAGCGGGAGGAATTGTTGGGCAGTTCTTC CAWSVAGGIVGQFF
. TRBJ2-3 TRBV29-1 13 TRBD1 TGCAGCGGCTCCGGGACAGTCACAGATACGCAGTATTTT CSGSGTVTDTQYF
many TRBJ2-4 TRBV6-1 14 . TGTGCCAGCAGTGTTGACAGTGGCAAAAACATTCAGTACTTC CASSVDSGKNIQYF
many TRBJ1-1 TRBV30 12 TRBD1 TGTGCCGCCCAGGGGGGTCGCACTGAAGCTTTCTTT CAAQGGRTEAFF
. TRBJ2-7 TRBV30 17 TRBD2 TGTGCCTGGAGTGTCGCCCTGGCGGGAGGCCTCTCCTACGAGCAGTACTTC CAWSVALAGGLSYEQYF
many TRBJ2-3 TRBV11-2 15 TRBD2 TGTGCCAGCAGCCCGTCGGGGTGGCGGGAGGGGACGCAGTATTTT CASSPSGWREGTQYF
few TRBJ2-1 TRBV15 16 . TGTGCCACCAGCAGAGATCGGGGCGGGTATTACAATGAGCAGTTCTTC CATSRDRGGYYNEQFF
few TRBJ2-1 TRBV20-1 14 TRBD2 TGCAGTGCTAGCCCACTAGCGGACTACAATGAGCAGTTCTTC CSASPLADYNEQFF
. TRBJ2-5 TRBV6-2/TRBV6-3 12 . TGTGCCAGCAGTGAATTGGTCGGATCGAAGTACTTC CASSELVGSKYF
many TRBJ1-4 TRBV14 14 . TGTGCCAGCAGCCAAGCCACGGCCGGCCACCCACTGTTTTTT CASSQATAGHPLFF
few TRBJ1-4 TRBV7-9 18 . TGTGCCAGCAGCCACCGTGGGGGTCAAGGATCAGATCGTGAAAAACTGTTTTTT CASSHRGGQGSDREKLFF
many TRBJ1-2 TRBV6-5 12 . TGTGCCAGCAGTTACACCCTGGATGGCTACACCTTC CASSYTLDGYTF
many TRBJ1-5 TRBV28 15 . TGTGCCAGCAGCCCGGGAGGGAGAAGCAATCAGCCCCAGCATTTT CASSPGGRSNQPQHF
many TRBJ2-7 TRBV27 13 . TGTGCCAGCAGTTTTGACCATACCTACGAGCAGTACTTC CASSFDHTYEQYF
many TRBJ2-3 TRBV20-1 17 . TGCAGTGCTAGAGATCCGAGTAGCGGATACGAGGCAGATACGCAGTATTTT CSARDPSSGYEADTQYF
many TRBJ2-5 TRBV29-1 14 . TGCAGCGTTGTGCCGGGGGCGGCACAAGAGACCCAGTACTTC CSVVPGAAQETQYF
many TRBJ2-5 TRBV14 15 . TGTGCCAGCAGCCAAGATGGGGCGTACCAAGAGACCCAGTACTTC CASSQDGAYQETQYF
few TRBJ1-6 TRBV9 15 . TGTGCCAGCAGCGTAGCTGCAAGGGCCGAATCACCCCTCCACTTT CASSVAARAESPLHF
. TRBJ1-1 TRBV6-1 9 . TGTGCCAGCAGTGACAAAGCTTTCTTT CASSDKAFF
few TRBJ2-3 TRBV19 14 TRBD2 TGTGCCAGTGGACCGCGGGAGGAAACAGATACGCAGTATTTT CASGPREETDTQYF
many TRBJ2-7 TRBV15 15 TRBD1 TGTGCCACCAGCAGAGTAGGGACAGGTTCCTACGAGCAGTACTTC CATSRVGTGSYEQYF
few TRBJ2-5 TRBV5-1 14 TRBD1 TGCGCCACCGCCCCAGGGACAGGGGGAGAGACCCAGTACTTC CATAPGTGGETQYF
many TRBJ2-5 TRBV20-1 13 . TGCAGTGCTACCGGGACGTACCAAGAGACCCAGTACTTC CSATGTYQETQYF
many TRBJ2-7 TRBV12-3/TRBV12-4 16 TRBD1 TGTGCCAGCAGTTTAAGAGGGGACAGGAAGATCTACGAGCAGTACTTC CASSLRGDRKIYEQYF
few TRBJ2-6 TRBV7-9 18 TRBD1 TGTGCCAGCAGCGGCCTCAGGGGGCGTAACTCTGGGGCCAACGTCCTGACTTTC CASSGLRGRNSGANVLTF
many TRBJ2-7 TRBV12-3/TRBV12-4 13 . TGTGCCAGCAGAGCCCCTGACACCTACGAGCAGTACTTC CASRAPDTYEQYF
. TRBJ2-6 TRBV6-1 18 . TGTGCCAGCAGCCGCCGGGTCCTAGATTTCTCTGGGGCCAACGTCCTGACTTTC CASSRRVLDFSGANVLTF
many TRBJ2-1 TRBV30 15 TRBD2 TGTGCCTGGAGTGTAGCGGGAGTTTCCTACAATGAGCAGTTCTTC CAWSVAGVSYNEQFF
. TRBJ2-5 TRBV6-5 18 . TGTGCCAGCAGTTACGCCGGGCCAGGGAGTTCGTACCAAGAGACCCAGTACTTC CASSYAGPGSSYQETQYF
. TRBJ1-6 TRBV5-5 16 . TGTGCCAGCAGCGGGGAACAGGGCCGGAGTAATTCACCCCTCCACTTT CASSGEQGRSNSPLHF
many TRBJ2-1 TRBV6-4 16 . TGTGCCAGCAGTGAATACGGCAATGCCGCATACAATGAGCAGTTCTTC CASSEYGNAAYNEQFF
. TRBJ2-1 TRBV11-3 15 . TGTGCCGGCAGCTTCGGTGGGAGCTCCTACAATGAGCAGTTCTTC CAGSFGGSSYNEQFF
many TRBJ2-5 TRBV27 16 TRBD2 TGTGCCAGCAGTTTATCGATCCTAGCGGGACTTGGGACCCAGTACTTC CASSLSILAGLGTQYF
many TRBJ1-1 TRBV6-2/TRBV6-3 14 TRBD1 TGTGCCAGCAGGTATGGACAGGGAGGAACTGAAGCTTTCTTT CASRYGQGGTEAFF
many TRBJ2-3 TRBV5-1 15 TRBD2 TGCGCCAGCAGCTTGGTGGCGGGAGCCGCAGATACGCAGTATTTT CASSLVAGAADTQYF
many TRBJ2-7 TRBV10-2 16 TRBD2 TGCGCCAGCAGGGGACTAGCGGAAAGGGTTTCCTACGAGCAGTACTTC CASRGLAERVSYEQYF
. TRBJ2-7 TRBV13 15 . TGTGCCAGCAGCGCGAACTTTACCTGTCCCTACGAGCAGTACTTC CASSANFTCPYEQYF
. TRBJ1-4 TRBV5-1 14 . TGCGCCAGCATGCGAGGGGATAAAGGTGAAAAACTGTTTTTT CASMRGDKGEKLFF
. TRBJ2-2 TRBV11-1 14 . TGCGCCAGCAGCCAAGTGCAGAACACCGGGGAGCTGTTTTTT CASSQVQNTGELFF